Following are 7 T cell receptor beta chains from one sample sequenced in a study of blood T cell repertoires in COVID-19 (dated by TCRdb to the early 2020s). The library was generated by the immunoSEQ multiplex PCR assay. Drawn from immuneACCESS, this table holds only the in-frame rearrangements with V and J called that TCRdb kept. Clones are partly lost; checked studies trace under half to an unresolved V gene and leave the rest unexplained. Present in this sample are some 170,000 clones, 82% of which were seen just once. The top ten clones comprise over 7.5% of the sample. Sequenced: peripheral blood. The receptors shown here come from a woman between 65 and 79 years old with acute or convalescent COVID-19.

The gene calls are TRBV15 and TRBJ2-6, with D possibly being TRBD1 (6 bases). Per the germline V gene, CDR1 is LNHNV and CDR2 is YYDKDF (reference sequence). The length of the CDR3 is 15 residues. V lost 3 bases and J 0 bases, leaving 6 bases between the germline ends. CDR3 sequence: CATSSRGSGANVLTF. DNA of the CDR3: TGTGCCACCAGCAGCAGGGGCTCTGGGGCCAACGTCCTGACTTTC. The whole variable domain, remainder taken from reference TRBV15 and TRBJ2-6, is DAMVIQNPRYQVTQFGKPVTLSCSQTLNHNVMYWYQQKSSQAPKLLFHYYDKDFNNEADTPDNFQSRRPNTSFCFLDIRSPGLGDTAMYLCATSSRGSGANVLTFGAGSRLTVL.

This rearrangement joins TRBV5-1 to TRBJ2-3, with D maybe TRBD2 (6 bases). Germline values: CDR1 SGHRS, CDR2 YFSETQ. There are 16 residues in the CDR3. V was shortened by 0 bases and J by 3 bases, with 14 bases between the two germline ends. CDR3 sequence: CASSLEQLGGTDTQYF. The CDR3 nucleotides are TGCGCCAGCAGCTTGGAACAGCTGGGGGGTACAGATACGCAGTATTTT.

This rearrangement joins TRBV2 to TRBJ2-1; a possible D gene is TRBD1 (5 bases). V was pared by 8 bases and J by 8 bases, with 10 bases between. The germline V gene encodes CDR1 SNHLY and CDR2 FYNNEI. The CDR3 contains 11 residues. Here the CDR3 DNA reads TGTGCCAGCCAAAAACAGGATGAGCAGTTCTTC. Its translation: CASQKQDEQFF.

The V gene is TRBV30, the J gene TRBJ1-4; D not certain. The CDR3 runs 17 residues. Per the germline V gene, CDR1 is GTSNPN and CDR2 is SVGIG (reference sequence). Trimming left V 0 bases short and J 4 bases short, with 18 bases between. CDR3 coding DNA: TGTGCCTGGAGTGTAGTTTTTAAACCGGTCGTTAATGAAAAACTGTTTTTT. Its translation is CAWSVVFKPVVNEKLFF.

This clone turned up a few times. This chain uses TRBV6-2 or TRBV6-3 with TRBJ1-1; D might be TRBD1 (6 bases). The V gene's germline CDR1 is MNHEY and CDR2 SVGEGT. This CDR3 is 14 amino acids long. V was cut by 6 bases and J by 7 bases, with 18 bases left in between. The CDR3 DNA follows: TGTGCCAGCAGCCCTATTGAGGACAGCGTTGAAGCTTTCTTT. This gives the protein CASSPIEDSVEAFF.

The V call is TRBV30, the J call TRBJ1-1; D is ambiguous. V was cut by 0 bases and J by 4 bases, with 9 bases left in between. The CDR3 is 13 amino acids. In germline, CDR1 is GTSNPN, CDR2 SVGIG (reference sequence). The CDR3 sequence: CAWSVRTGTEAFF. The CDR3, as DNA: TGTGCCTGGAGTGTTAGAACTGGCACTGAAGCTTTCTTT.

This sequence joins TRBV5-1 and TRBJ2-1, with 9 bases identical to TRBD1. CDR1 is SGHRS and CDR2 is YFSETQ in the germline V gene. Germline trimming cut 3 bases from V and 4 bases from J; bases unmatched to any gene: 5. The length of the CDR3 is 15 residues. The CDR3 region has the DNA TGCGCCAGCAGCTCTAGAGGACAGGGGTACAATGAGCAGTTCTTC. This gives the protein CASSSRGQGYNEQFF.